This T cell receptor (beta chain) is from a study of T cell responses to AZD1222 COVID-19 vaccine. Study-wide results and limits: The donor cohort was predominantly white British with a female majority, and clonal diversity may have been underestimated. Regions left unmutated in variants are reportedly the target of nearly half of spike-specific TCRs. Spike was spanned by vaccine-associated CD4 TCRs, with dominance at 160-218 and 743-854. Repertoire sampling was restricted to post-peak T cell response timepoints.

Clones were sequenced by immunoSEQ multiplex PCR, and TCRdb holds only the in-frame ones, with some missing. The data show about 50,000 clones, approximately 83% seen once. About this clone itself: No antigen is known for it.

CDR1 MGHRA and CDR2 YSYEKL come from the germline V gene. Trimming shortened V by 1 base and J by 5 bases, and 10 bases separated the two germline ends. The CDR3 totals 14 residues. The source was peripheral blood, collected on day 0 of AZD1222 vaccination. The TCR sequence derives from an adult in good health. The V gene is TRBV4-1, the J gene TRBJ2-3; D is possibly TRBD1 or TRBD2 (5 bases each). CDR3 nucleotide sequence: TGCGCCAGCAGCCAAGTACTAGGGGTAGATACGCAGTATTTT. This translates into CASSQVLGVDTQYF.